The 21 T cell receptor beta chains below come from one sample, sequenced in a study of monozygotic twins with inflammatory bowel disease. TCRdb re-called the 5' RACE reads and gives one entry per CDR3 protein, without DNA. This sample contains 70,000 to 95,000 distinct CDR3 sequences. Sequencing input: blood. The receptors come from a human donor with ulcerative colitis or Crohn's disease, or a healthy co-twin of an affected twin (not recorded which).

J is TRBJ2-3 and V is TRBV12-3 or TRBV12-4; the D call from TCRdb, TRBD2, cannot be confirmed without DNA. This CDR3 has 14 amino acids. CDR3 in amino acids: CASAEAGGTDTQYF.

The rearrangement links TRBV7-9 to TRBJ2-1; absent DNA, TCRdb's TRBD2 call cannot be checked. The CDR3 contains 14 residues. Germline V gene data show CDR1 as SEHNR and CDR2 as FQNEAQ (reference sequence). This CDR3 is CASSLSLADNEQFF.

The gene calls are TRBV20-1 and TRBJ1-1; the TCRdb D gene call, TRBD1, has no DNA to confirm it. This CDR3 spans 15 amino acids. In germline, CDR1 is DFQATT, CDR2 SNEGSKA (reference sequence). This CDR3 is CSARLGQGAGTEAFF.

This rearrangement joins TRBV5-1 to TRBJ1-1. The length of the CDR3 is 16 residues. From germline, CDR1 is SGHRS and CDR2 YFSETQ. This CDR3 reads CASSLQPGGMNTEAFF.

The rearrangement links TRBV5-1 to TRBJ2-1; with no DNA, the TCRdb D assignment of TRBD1 cannot be verified. Germline CDR1 reads SGHRS; CDR2 reads YFSETQ. The CDR3 extends over 14 amino acids. CDR3: CASSLQGGNNEQFF.

This chain uses TRBV2 with TRBJ2-7; TCRdb proposes TRBD1, but this gene call is untestable without DNA. The CDR3 sequence is 16 residues long. Germline lookup yields CDR1 SNHLY and CDR2 FYNNEI. The CDR3 protein is CASIMPDRRYSYEQYF.

This chain uses TRBV7-9 with TRBJ2-7. The CDR3 sequence is 14 residues long. Per germline, CDR1 SEHNR and CDR2 FQNEAQ (reference sequence). The CDR3 spells CASSLDPISYEQYF.

The V gene is TRBV11-1, the J gene TRBJ2-5; TCRdb's D call of TRBD2 is untestable without DNA. The CDR3 is 14 residues long. Germline assignment: CDR1 SGHAT and CDR2 FQDESV (reference sequence). The CDR3 reads CASSPSGVQETQYF.

CDR3 residues: CSVAEREIGELFF. The chain has TRBV29-1 and TRBJ2-2; TCRdb's D call, TRBD2, is unchecked because there is no DNA. The germline CDR1 and CDR2 sequences are SQVTM and ANQGSEA. The CDR3 contains 13 residues.

This sequence joins TRBV29-1 and TRBJ1-4; absent DNA, TCRdb's TRBD1 call cannot be checked. Germline V gene sequence: CDR1 SQVTM, CDR2 ANQGSEA. The CDR3 is 12 residues long. This chain's CDR3 is CSVVGGAEKLFF.

Here the CDR3 reads CASSPRGRAREQFF. The chain uses TRBV7-6 and TRBJ2-1; the D call of TRBD1 rests on TCRdb alone, since no DNA is present to check it. From germline, CDR1 is SGHVS and CDR2 FNYEAQ. This CDR3 has 14 residues. The entire variable domain, with the rest obtained from reference TRBV7-6 and TRBJ2-1, is as follows: GAGVSQSPRYKVTKRGQDVALRCDPISGHVSLYWYRQALGQGPEFLTYFNYEAQQDKSGLPNDRFSAERPEGSISTLTIQRTEQRDSAMYRCASSPRGRAREQFFGPGTRLTVL.

The chain carries TRBV5-4 and TRBJ2-1; the D call of TRBD1 rests on TCRdb alone, since no DNA is present to check it. This CDR3 is 15 amino acids long. Germline CDR1 is SGHNT and CDR2 is YYREEE (reference sequence). CDR3 sequence: CASSPRTGVRDEQFF. The variable domain in full, completed from reference TRBV5-4 and TRBJ2-1, reads ETGVTQSPTHLIKTRGQQVTLRCSSQSGHNTVSWYQQALGQGPQFIFQYYREEENGRGNFPPRFSGLQFPNYSSELNVNALELDDSALYLCASSPRTGVRDEQFFGPGTRLTVL.

This chain uses TRBV9 with TRBJ2-3; TCRdb's D call of TRBD1 is untestable without DNA. Germline V gene sequence: CDR1 SGDLS, CDR2 YYNGEE. This CDR3 spans 15 amino acids. The CDR3 reads CASSVGWGATDTQYF. The whole variable domain, filled in from reference TRBV9 and TRBJ2-3, reads DSGVTQTPKHLITATGQRVTLRCSPRSGDLSVYWYQQSLDQGLQFLIQYYNGEERAKGNILERFSAQQFPDLHSELNLSSLELGDSALYFCASSVGWGATDTQYFGPGTRLTVL.

The V call is TRBV7-9, the J call TRBJ1-5. The CDR3 consists of 13 residues. From germline, CDR1 is SEHNR and CDR2 FQNEAQ (reference sequence). CDR3 residues: CASSFHSNQPQHF.

This chain uses TRBV7-8 with TRBJ2-5. There are 14 residues in the CDR3. CDR1 and CDR2 (germline): SGHVS, FQNEAQ. CDR3 residues: CASSFTTKKETQYF.

This chain joins TRBV20-1 and TRBJ2-7; TCRdb calls TRBD1, which cannot be checked without DNA. The CDR3 contains 16 residues. Germline V gives CDR1 DFQATT, CDR2 SNEGSKA (reference sequence). The CDR3 sequence is CSAGPPGDVWLYEQYF.

The chain couples TRBV5-5 to TRBJ2-2; the D call of TRBD1 rests on TCRdb alone, since no DNA is present to check it. The CDR3 loop spans 14 amino acids. Per the germline V gene, CDR1 is SGHKS and CDR2 is YYEKEE (reference sequence). CDR3 sequence reads: CASSFSREHGELFF.

The chain links TRBV6-5 to TRBJ1-5. This CDR3 region has 13 residues. Per the germline V gene, CDR1 is MNHEY and CDR2 is SVGAGI. The CDR3 protein is CASSYSWNQPQHF.

The V gene is TRBV5-1, the J gene TRBJ2-7; checking the TCRdb D call of TRBD1 is not possible without DNA. This CDR3 spans 12 amino acids. Germline CDR1 and CDR2: SGHRS and YFSETQ. CDR3 residues: CASSFGGGEQYF.

The V and J genes are TRBV11-3 and TRBJ1-1; TCRdb's D call, TRBD1, is unchecked because there is no DNA. This CDR3 contains 18 residues. Germline V CDR1 and CDR2: SGHNT, YENEEA. The CDR3 region is CASSLGRPLGARATEAFF.

By frequency, this clonotype registers medium-sized. The J gene is TRBJ1-1, the V gene TRBV18; TCRdb's D gene call, TRBD1, goes unchecked for lack of DNA. This CDR3 is built from 13 residues. Per the germline V gene, CDR1 is KGHSH and CDR2 is LQKENI. The CDR3 here is CASSPLGGTEAFF.